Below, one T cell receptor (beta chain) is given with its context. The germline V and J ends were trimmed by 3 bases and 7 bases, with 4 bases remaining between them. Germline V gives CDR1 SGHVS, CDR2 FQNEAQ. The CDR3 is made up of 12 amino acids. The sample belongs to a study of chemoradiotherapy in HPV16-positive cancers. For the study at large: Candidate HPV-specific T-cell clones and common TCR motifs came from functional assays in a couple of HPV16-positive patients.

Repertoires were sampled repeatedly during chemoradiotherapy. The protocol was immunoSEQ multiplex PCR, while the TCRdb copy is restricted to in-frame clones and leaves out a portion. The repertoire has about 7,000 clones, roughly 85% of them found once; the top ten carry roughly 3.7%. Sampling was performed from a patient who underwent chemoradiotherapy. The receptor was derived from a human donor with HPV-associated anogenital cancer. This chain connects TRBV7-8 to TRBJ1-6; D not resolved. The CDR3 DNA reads TGTGCCAGCAGCTTTCTAAATTCACCCCTCCACTTT. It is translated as CASSFLNSPLHF.